The 32 T cell receptor beta chains below were found in one sample sequenced in a study of T cells in narcolepsy (dated by TCRdb to the late 2010s). The receptor library was made with the immunoSEQ multiplex PCR assay. In TCRdb, the immuneACCESS table is reduced to in-frame sequences with V and J assigned. These tables do not hold every clone; where another copy was compared, an unresolved V gene accounts for under half, and the others remain unexplained. The sample data list approximately 35,000 clones, and approximately 84% of these were observed just once. The ten largest clones take up 1.1% of the sample. Sequencing used memory (CD45RA-) CD4+ T cells from blood. The sample's cell subset or site label, decoded: memory T cells sorted ex vivo from peripheral blood. These receptors came from a human donor in good health.

This clone came up once. The chain couples TRBV30 to TRBJ1-1, with D unresolved. Trimming pared 1 base from V and 1 base from J, leaving 10 bases between. Per germline, CDR1 GTSNPN and CDR2 SVGIG (reference sequence). The CDR3 extends over 14 amino acids. This CDR3 reads CAWSAETSNTEAFF. CDR3 sequence (DNA): TGTGCCTGGAGTGCTGAGACTTCGAACACTGAAGCTTTCTTT.

The V and J genes are TRBV7-9 and TRBJ1-2, with a possible D match to TRBD1 (6 bases). Germline CDR1 is SEHNR and CDR2 is FQNEAQ (reference sequence). Trimming took 5 bases from V and 6 from J, leaving 19 bases between them. The CDR3 is 15 amino acids. The DNA of the CDR3 is TGTGCCAGCAGCGCGAGGACAGCACCCCCCGATGGCTACACCTTC. Its translation is CASSARTAPPDGYTF.

The chain couples TRBV5-1 to TRBJ2-3; 7 nucleotides align to TRBD2. The CDR3 runs 15 residues. The germline V gene has CDR1 SGHRS and CDR2 YFSETQ. V shed 4 bases, J shed 4 bases, and the junction held 9 bases outside the gene matches. DNA of the CDR3: TGCGCCAGCAGCCCGGGCGGGAGAATCGCAGATACGCAGTATTTT. Translating gives CASSPGGRIADTQYF. The variable domain in full, with the rest retrieved from reference TRBV5-1 and TRBJ2-3, is KAGVTQTPRYLIKTRGQQVTLSCSPISGHRSVSWYQQTPGQGLQFLFEYFSETQRNKGNFPGRFSGRQFSNSRSEMNVSTLELGDSALYLCASSPGGRIADTQYFGPGTRLTVL.

This chain joins TRBV5-4 and TRBJ2-3; TRBD1 or TRBD2 may be the D gene (5 bases each). The length of the CDR3 is 17 residues. The germline gives CDR1 SGHNT, CDR2 YYREEE (reference sequence). The V end was cut by 0 bases, the J end by 3 bases, with 17 bases between. The CDR3 here is CASSLEPQGGRTDTQYF. The CDR3 coding sequence is TGTGCCAGCAGCTTGGAACCGCAGGGCGGGCGAACAGATACGCAGTATTTT.

This chain links TRBV9 with TRBJ2-1; tentative D call: TRBD2 (6 bases). The V gene's germline CDR1 is SGDLS and CDR2 YYNGEE. This CDR3 region has 15 residues. Trimming left V 0 bases short and J 1 base short, with 8 bases between. For the CDR3, the DNA is TGTGCCAGCAGCGTAGACGGGAGATCCTACAATGAGCAGTTCTTC. This encodes CASSVDGRSYNEQFF.

The chain recombines TRBV7-2 with TRBJ2-5, with 9 bases that match TRBD2. V lost 1 base, J lost 1 base, and 7 bases stayed unmatched. Germline lookup yields CDR1 SGHTA and CDR2 FQGNSA. The CDR3 covers 17 residues. The CDR3 DNA reads as TGTGCCAGCAGCTTAGGAGGGCGCGGGGGGGCCCAAGAGACCCAGTACTTC. This sequence encodes CASSLGGRGGAQETQYF.

The chain joins TRBV18 to TRBJ1-5, with 7 nucleotides matching TRBD1. The CDR3 length is 14 residues. J gave up 9 bases and V 3 bases, and 8 bases lay outside the gene matches. Germline-derived CDR1 and CDR2 are KGHSH and LQKENI. CDR3 bases: TGTGCCAGCTCACCGACAGGGACCTTGGGGCCCCAGCATTTT. Protein product: CASSPTGTLGPQHF.

This clone was seen more than once but under ten times. The V call is TRBV2, the J call TRBJ1-2; no definite D call. CDR3 length: 13 amino acids. Trimming removed 7 bases from V and 8 bases from J, with 17 bases in between. Germline-derived CDR1 and CDR2 are SNHLY and FYNNEI. CDR3 region: CASIEEGRSGYTF. The CDR3, as DNA: TGTGCCAGCATAGAAGAAGGGAGGAGCGGCTACACCTTC.

This clone turned up a few times. Relative to the germline gene, one junction end is altered; a read error may explain this. The chain joins TRBV7-8 to TRBJ2-7; TRBD2 aligns across 11 bases. Germline-derived CDR1 and CDR2 are SGHVS and FQNEAQ. The CDR3 totals 13 residues. CDR3 sequence (DNA): TGTGCCAGCAGCTTAGCGCTACTAGCGGGGGCAAATTTC. It specifies CASSLALLAGANF.

The gene calls are TRBV4-2 and TRBJ2-1; 7 bases align to TRBD2. With V trimmed by 3 bases and J by 9 bases, 2 bases remained unmatched. This CDR3 spans 12 amino acids. The germline V gene encodes CDR1 LGHNA and CDR2 YNFKEQ. The CDR3 sequence: CASSQTGGEQFF. The CDR3 DNA sequence: TGTGCCAGCAGCCAGACGGGAGGTGAGCAGTTCTTC.

CDR3 DNA sequence: TGTGCCAGCAGTAGACGGGACAGGGATAATTCACCCCTCCACTTT. As protein: CASSRRDRDNSPLHF. The chain employs TRBV6-1 and TRBJ1-6, with 9 bases identical to TRBD1. With V trimmed by 5 bases and J by 5 bases, 4 bases remained unmatched. The CDR3 covers 15 residues. In germline, CDR1 is MNHNS, CDR2 SASEGT.

The chain combines TRBV28 with TRBJ1-1; 7 bases agree with TRBD1. Per the germline V gene, CDR1 is MDHEN and CDR2 is SYDVKM. Trimming cost V 6 bases and J 4 bases; bases outside gene matches: 17. This CDR3 has 17 residues. Here the CDR3 DNA reads TGTGCCAGCAGGCTGCGGGGACAGACAACCAGGGGCACTGAAGCTTTCTTT. Its protein is CASRLRGQTTRGTEAFF.

CDR3 amino acids: CASSYSKDTQYF. CDR3 DNA: TGTGCCAGCAGTTACTCGAAAGATACGCAGTATTTT. The chain links TRBV6-6 to TRBJ2-3; D is unclear. The V and J ends lost 0 bases and 5 bases respectively, with 3 bases between them. This CDR3 contains 12 residues. Germline V gives CDR1 MNHNY, CDR2 SVGAGI (reference sequence).

V is TRBV11-3 and J is TRBJ2-5; D possibly matches TRBD1 or TRBD2 (5 bases each). Germline V gene sequence: CDR1 SGHNT, CDR2 YENEEA. The V gene lost 8 bases and the J gene lost 2 bases, with 12 bases spanning the gap. CDR3 length: 13 amino acids. The CDR3 reads CASSGLRQETQYF. The CDR3 bases are TGTGCCAGCTCGGGGCTCAGACAAGAGACCCAGTACTTC. Together with reference TRBV11-3 and TRBJ2-5, the CDR3 gives the full variable domain: EAGVVQSPRYKIIEKKQPVAFWCNPISGHNTLYWYLQNLGQGPELLIRYENEEAVDDSQLPKDRFSAERLKGVDSTLKIQPAELGDSAVYLCASSGLRQETQYFGPGTRLLVL.

V and J are TRBV2 and TRBJ2-2, with D hard to call. The germline V gene encodes CDR1 SNHLY and CDR2 FYNNEI. V was cut by 5 bases and J by 8 bases, with 9 bases left in between. CDR3 size: 12 residues. CDR3 loop: CASSRQWGELFF. The CDR3 region has the DNA TGTGCCAGCAGTCGGCAGTGGGGGGAGCTGTTTTTT.

The chain recombines TRBV30 with TRBJ2-1, with 8 bases lining up with TRBD2. V shed 0 bases and J 6 bases; nucleotides not matched to a gene: 16. The CDR3 has 18 residues. The germline V gene has CDR1 GTSNPN and CDR2 SVGIG (reference sequence). In nucleotides, the CDR3 is TGTGCCTGGAGTGTAATCTTTTCGCGGGAGGCGACGGGCAATGAGCAGTTCTTC. Amino acids: CAWSVIFSREATGNEQFF. Complete variable domain (other parts from reference TRBV30 and TRBJ2-1): SQTIHQWPATLVQPVGSPLSLECTVEGTSNPNLYWYRQAAGRGLQLLFYSVGIGQISSEVPQNLSASRPQDRQFILSSKKLLLSDSGFYLCAWSVIFSREATGNEQFFGPGTRLTVL.

The CDR3 loop reads CASSVAGGAIYEQFF. DNA of the CDR3: TGTGCCAGCAGCGTAGCTGGGGGCGCGATCTATGAGCAGTTCTTC. The chain carries TRBV9 and TRBJ2-1; a possible D gene is TRBD1 (6 bases). The CDR3 covers 15 residues. CDR1 SGDLS and CDR2 YYNGEE come from the germline V gene. V was cut by 0 bases and J by 8 bases, with 15 bases left in between.

The rearrangement uses TRBV7-3 and TRBJ2-5, with 8 bases identical to TRBD2. Trimming at V came to 5 bases and at J to 4 bases, leaving 9 bases not matched to a gene. The CDR3 contains 15 residues. Germline lookup yields CDR1 SGHTA and CDR2 FQGTGA. In DNA form, the CDR3 reads TGTGCCAGCAGCCCCGGAGCGGGAGCAGGAGAGACCCAGTACTTC. Translating gives CASSPGAGAGETQYF.

The chain uses TRBV6-4 and TRBJ1-3, with a weak D call TRBD1 (6 bases). Between the trimmed V and J ends, which lost 7 bases and 0 bases, there was a span of 16 bases. Per germline, CDR1 MRHNA and CDR2 SNTAGT. CDR3 length: 16 amino acids. DNA for the CDR3: TGTGCCAGCACCATAGACAGGCGCGGCTCTGGAAACACCATATATTTT. The encoded protein is CASTIDRRGSGNTIYF.

J is TRBJ1-2 and V is TRBV6-5, with 8 nucleotides matching TRBD1. The CDR3 contains 12 residues. The trim removed 8 bases at V and 8 bases at J, leaving 7 bases unmatched. The germline CDR1 and CDR2 sequences are MNHEY and SVGAGI. This CDR3 is CASRQGAQGYTF. In DNA, the CDR3 is TGTGCCAGCCGGCAGGGGGCTCAAGGCTACACCTTC.

This chain links TRBV10-2 with TRBJ2-7; the match to TRBD2 covers 8 bases. CDR1 WSHSY and CDR2 SAAADI come from the germline V gene. The V segment lost 5 bases and the J segment 1 base; nucleotides outside the gene matches: 10. The CDR3 spans 16 residues. The CDR3: CASSITTGGPSYEQYF. DNA of the CDR3: TGCGCCAGCAGTATCACTACGGGAGGGCCGTCCTACGAGCAGTACTTC.

This chain links TRBV2 with TRBJ2-6, with unresolved D. This CDR3 comprises 15 residues. Germline V gene data show CDR1 as SNHLY and CDR2 as FYNNEI. The ends were cut back, 4 bases at V and 0 bases at J, with 7 bases in the middle. The CDR3 bases are TGTGCCAGCAGTGGCCAGATCTCTGGGGCCAACGTCCTGACTTTC. The encoded protein is CASSGQISGANVLTF. Complete variable domain (other parts from reference TRBV2 and TRBJ2-6): EPEVTQTPSHQVTQMGQEVILRCVPISNHLYFYWYRQILGQKVEFLVSFYNNEISEKSEIFDDQFSVERPDGSNFTLKIRSTKLEDSAMYFCASSGQISGANVLTFGAGSRLTVL.

The chain recombines TRBV27 with TRBJ2-3; possibly TRBD1 for D (5 bases). The V end was cut by 5 bases, the J end by 4 bases, with 13 bases between. The CDR3 loop spans 14 amino acids. Germline V CDR1 and CDR2: MNHEY, SMNVEV (reference sequence). The CDR3 sequence: CASSQRGPPDTQYF. CDR3 DNA: TGTGCCAGCAGTCAAAGGGGTCCGCCAGATACGCAGTATTTT.

The chain combines TRBV10-3 with TRBJ2-5; tentative D call: TRBD1 (5 bases). Trimming cost V 10 bases and J 4 bases, with 22 bases left between them. The CDR3 has 15 residues. From germline, CDR1 is ENHRY and CDR2 SYGVKD. CDR3 residues: CATVAGLWKGETQYF. The CDR3 DNA follows: TGTGCCACCGTGGCAGGGTTGTGGAAGGGAGAGACCCAGTACTTC.

A few counts support this clone. The chain uses TRBV6-6 and TRBJ1-3, with D possibly TRBD1 on 6 matching bases. V was cut by 7 bases and J by 1 base, with 14 bases left in between. CDR1 MNHNY and CDR2 SVGAGI come from the germline V gene (reference sequence). The CDR3 extends over 15 amino acids. Written as DNA, the CDR3 is TGTGCCAGCACCTTTAACAGGGATTCTGGAAACACCATATATTTT. Amino acids: CASTFNRDSGNTIYF.

The rearrangement links TRBV2 to TRBJ2-1, with a tentative D call TRBD2 (6 bases). Per germline, CDR1 SNHLY and CDR2 FYNNEI. CDR3 length: 15 residues. Trimming pared 3 bases from V and 5 bases from J, leaving 14 bases between. The DNA of the CDR3 is TGTGCCAGCAGTGAGGTGGGAGGAGCTCACAATGAGCAGTTCTTC. This codes for CASSEVGGAHNEQFF. Full variable domain (missing parts from reference TRBV2 and TRBJ2-1): EPEVTQTPSHQVTQMGQEVILRCVPISNHLYFYWYRQILGQKVEFLVSFYNNEISEKSEIFDDQFSVERPDGSNFTLKIRSTKLEDSAMYFCASSEVGGAHNEQFFGPGTRLTVL.

This chain uses TRBV4-2 with TRBJ2-6; D gene uncertain. Trimming pared 2 bases from V and 0 bases from J, leaving 8 bases between. Germline loops: CDR1 LGHNA, CDR2 YNFKEQ. This CDR3 comprises 16 residues. The CDR3 DNA sequence: TGTGCCAGCAGCCAACAGGAGAACTCTGGGGCCAACGTCCTGACTTTC. Translating it yields CASSQQENSGANVLTF.

This clone was picked up one time. This chain uses TRBV11-1 with TRBJ1-1, with D possibly TRBD1 on 5 matching bases. The V end lost 5 bases, the J end lost 4 bases, and 20 bases lay between the germline ends. The CDR3 contains 16 residues. Germline V gene lookup returns CDR1 SGHAT and CDR2 FQDESV (reference sequence). CDR3 sequence (DNA): TGTGCCAGCAGCGGCGGGGTGACGTTCGGGGGCACTGAAGCTTTCTTT. It translates to CASSGGVTFGGTEAFF.

The chain couples TRBV2 to TRBJ1-1; D is unclear. Deletions cut 6 bases from V and 1 base from J, with 9 bases between. The CDR3 covers 13 residues. CDR1 is SNHLY, CDR2 FYNNEI, per germline. The CDR3 here is CASRDDGNTEAFF. CDR3 DNA sequence: TGTGCCAGCAGGGATGACGGGAACACTGAAGCTTTCTTT.

This clone was detected once. V gene TRBV7-2 combines with J gene TRBJ2-1, with D possibly matching TRBD2 (5 bases). This CDR3 is 15 amino acids long. CDR1 is SGHTA, CDR2 FQGNSA, per germline. V was clipped by 0 bases and J by 2 bases, with 8 bases between them. CDR3 in DNA: TGTGCCAGCAGCTTAGCGCCGGGAACCTACAATGAGCAGTTCTTC. Amino acid sequence: CASSLAPGTYNEQFF.

The chain joins TRBV29-1 to TRBJ1-1, with D possibly being TRBD1 (6 bases). This CDR3 is built from 13 residues. Trimming pared 5 bases from V and 1 base from J, leaving 11 bases between. Germline V gene sequence: CDR1 SQVTM, CDR2 ANQGSEA. The CDR3 nucleotides read TGCAGCGTTTCCAGGGGAAGGAACACTGAAGCTTTCTTT. It encodes CSVSRGRNTEAFF.

This chain joins TRBV5-8 and TRBJ1-2, with D unclear. Germline V gives CDR1 SGHTS, CDR2 YDEGEE. With 0 bases removed from V and 5 bases from J, the gap between germline ends came to 8 bases. There are 13 residues in the CDR3. The CDR3 protein is CASSLVPRYGYTF. Written as DNA, the CDR3 is TGTGCCAGCAGCTTGGTGCCGAGGTATGGCTACACCTTC.